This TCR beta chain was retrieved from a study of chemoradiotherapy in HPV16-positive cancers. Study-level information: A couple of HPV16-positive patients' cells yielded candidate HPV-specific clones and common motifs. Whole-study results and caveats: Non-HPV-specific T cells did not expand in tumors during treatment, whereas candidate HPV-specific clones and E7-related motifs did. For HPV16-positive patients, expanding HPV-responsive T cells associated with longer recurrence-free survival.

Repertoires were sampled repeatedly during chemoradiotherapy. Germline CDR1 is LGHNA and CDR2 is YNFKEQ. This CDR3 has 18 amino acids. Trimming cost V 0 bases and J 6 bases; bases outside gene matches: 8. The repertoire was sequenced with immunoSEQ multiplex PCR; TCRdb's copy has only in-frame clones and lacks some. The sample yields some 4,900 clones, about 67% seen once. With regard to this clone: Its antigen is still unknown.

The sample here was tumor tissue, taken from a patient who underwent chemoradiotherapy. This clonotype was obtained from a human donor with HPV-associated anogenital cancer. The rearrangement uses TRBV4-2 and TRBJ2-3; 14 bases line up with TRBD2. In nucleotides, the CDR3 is TGTGCCAGCAGCCAAGATTTTTCGGGACTAGCGGGAGTTGATACGCAGTATTTT. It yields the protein CASSQDFSGLAGVDTQYF.